This T cell receptor beta chain was sequenced for a study of blood T cells in healthy people across ages. Overall study results and limits: Naive T cell percentage showed a strong correlation with the diversity of TCR beta. More naive CD4+ cells and higher diversity marked long-lived donors relative to aged donors. Observed TCR beta diversity per million T cells went down as age went up. This fall followed a roughly linear course with age.

With V trimmed by 5 bases and J by 5 bases, 1 base remained unmatched. The germline CDR1 and CDR2 sequences are SQVTM and ANQGSEA. The length of the CDR3 is 12 residues. With a J-beta primer mix and a sample-barcoded 5' primer, a second PCR ran roughly 6 to 11 cycles. The template-switch adaptor, which had 12 random nucleotides, put a tag on each cDNA molecule. MiXCR was run by TCRdb on the 5' RACE reads, yielding one entry per CDR3 protein. The table includes approximately 730,000 distinct CDR3 sequences, about 53% detected once. On this clonotype: The antigen is undetermined.

This sequence originates from a man aged 80 or over in good health. Sequences were obtained from blood. This rearrangement joins TRBV29-1 to TRBJ1-5; 9 bases agree with TRBD1. Here the CDR3 reads CSVRQGDQPQHF. CDR3 bases: TGCAGCGTTCGACAGGGGGATCAGCCCCAGCATTTT. The full variable domain, in which reference TRBV29-1 and TRBJ1-5 provide the parts outside the CDR3, is SAVISQKPSRDICQRGTSLTIQCQVDSQVTMMFWYRQQPGQSLTLIATANQGSEATYESGFVIDKFPISRPNLTFSTLTVSNMSPEDSSIYLCSVRQGDQPQHFGDGTRLSIL.